The rows below give T cell receptor beta chains drawn from one sample of a study of PD-1 blockade in classical Hodgkin lymphoma. The data were produced by immunoSEQ multiplex PCR, yet TCRdb's version contains in-frame clones alone and is incomplete. The table lists more than 15,000 clones, roughly 86% of them singletons. Material: CD4+ T cells from blood. All receptors derive from a human donor with classical Hodgkin lymphoma. Each CDR3 is given with its conserved first and last residue. A D gene is named only where the DNA matches it firmly. A clone size is listed for some rows: how often the clone was seen (once, few, many), or a class if it is expanded.

TRBJ1-2 | TRBV18 | - | - | TGTGCCAGCTCCCCTGACGGGTCTCGCGGCTACACCTTC | CASSPDGSRGYTF
TRBJ2-7 | TRBV28 | TRBD1 | once | TGTGCCACGACAGGGCTCTCCTACGAGCAGTACTTC | CATTGLSYEQYF
TRBJ1-4 | TRBV19 | - | - | TGTGCCACCGAACAGGGAATGGGCGAAAAACTGTTTTTT | CATEQGMGEKLFF
TRBJ1-1 | TRBV2 | - | - | TGTGCCAGCAGAAAATTTAACACTGAAGCTTTCTTT | CASRKFNTEAFF
TRBJ1-4 | TRBV18 | - | - | TGTGCCAGCTCCTTCCTAGGGCAGATCAATGAAAAACTGTTTTTT | CASSFLGQINEKLFF
TRBJ2-1 | TRBV19 | - | - | TGTGCCAGTAGTCCACGGGGGCACGGGACGGTTTACAATGAGCAGTTCTTC | CASSPRGHGTVYNEQFF
TRBJ2-1 | TRBV18 | TRBD2 | once | TGTGCCAGCTCACAAACTACTAGCGGCCACAATGAGCAGTTCTTC | CASSQTTSGHNEQFF
TRBJ2-3 | TRBV5-1 | TRBD2 | - | TGCGCCAGCAGCTTAGTAGCGGGAGCTAGCACAGATACGCAGTATTTT | CASSLVAGASTDTQYF
TRBJ2-1 | TRBV18 | TRBD1 | - | TGTGCCAGCTCACGGACAGGGGGAACCTACAATGAGCAGTTCTTC | CASSRTGGTYNEQFF
TRBJ2-3 | TRBV28 | TRBD2 | - | TGTGCCAGCAGTCCCGCGGGTAGTTTTTCCAAAGCGGGGGATACGCAGTATTTT | CASSPAGSFSKAGDTQYF
TRBJ2-7 | TRBV19 | TRBD1 | - | TGTGCCAGTAGCCCGGGACAGGGTTCCGAGCAGTACTTC | CASSPGQGSEQYF
TRBJ1-1 | TRBV23-1 | TRBD1 | - | TGCGCCACCAATTACAGGGGGACCACTGAAGCTTTCTTT | CATNYRGTTEAFF
TRBJ2-3 | TRBV2 | - | - | TGTGCCAGCAATCGGTACCCCACAGATACGCAGTATTTT | CASNRYPTDTQYF
TRBJ2-7 | TRBV11-1 | TRBD1 | few | TGTGCCAGCAGTCGGACAGGGGGCGGAAAACTCTACGAGCAGTACTTC | CASSRTGGGKLYEQYF
TRBJ1-5 | TRBV19 | TRBD1 | - | TGTGCCAGTGGGACAGGTCTTAGCAATCAGCCCCAGCATTTT | CASGTGLSNQPQHF
TRBJ2-7 | TRBV7-2 | - | few | TGTGCCAGCAGCTTGGAGGTTCCCTACGAGCAGTACTTC | CASSLEVPYEQYF
TRBJ2-2 | TRBV7-2 | TRBD2 | - | TGTGCCAGCAGCTTAAAACTAGCGGGAGGGCCCGGGGAGCTGTTTTTT | CASSLKLAGGPGELFF
TRBJ1-1 | TRBV5-1 | TRBD1 | once | TGCGCCAGCAGCCAAACAGGGGGCGCTTCGACTTTCTTT | CASSQTGGASTFF
TRBJ2-1 | TRBV10-3 | TRBD1 | - | TGTGCCACCGAAGGGGGCAGCAATGAGCAGTTCTTC | CATEGGSNEQFF
TRBJ2-2 | TRBV7-2 | TRBD1 | - | TGTGCCAGCAGCACGAGACAGGGGGTTAACACCGGGGAGCTGTTTTTT | CASSTRQGVNTGELFF
TRBJ2-7 | TRBV5-6 | TRBD1 | - | TGTGCCAGCAGCTTGGGGCCTCCGGGACAGGGGGTTTACGAGCAGTACTTC | CASSLGPPGQGVYEQYF
TRBJ2-3 | TRBV9 | TRBD1 | - | TGTGCCAGCAGCCAGAGACAGGGCCCAGATACGCAGTATTTT | CASSQRQGPDTQYF
TRBJ2-7 | TRBV14 | TRBD2 | - | TGTGCCAGCAATCTAGCGGGAGGATACGAGCAGTACTTC | CASNLAGGYEQYF
TRBJ2-7 | TRBV19 | TRBD1 | - | TGTGCCAGTAGCCCCCGACAGGGACACAACGAGCAGTACTTC | CASSPRQGHNEQYF
TRBJ1-3 | TRBV11-2 | - | - | TGTGCCAGCAGCTTAGCGGGATCTGGAAACACCATATATTTT | CASSLAGSGNTIYF
TRBJ1-1 | TRBV5-6 | TRBD1 | - | TGTGCCAGCAGCTATTCCGGGACAGGGTATTCGGCTGAAGCTTTCTTT | CASSYSGTGYSAEAFF
TRBJ1-1 | TRBV30 | - | - | TGTGCCTGGAGTGTGGAAAATATGTTCGTGGGTAGTACTGAAGCTTTCTTT | CAWSVENMFVGSTEAFF
TRBJ2-7 | TRBV7-1 | - | - | TGTGCCAGCAGCCTCAGGGATGGCTACGAGCAGTACTTC | CASSLRDGYEQYF
TRBJ2-1 | TRBV6-5 | TRBD2 | few | TGTGCCAGCAGTTACACGACTAGCGGGAGCTTCAATGAGCAGTTCTTC | CASSYTTSGSFNEQFF
TRBJ2-3 | TRBV2 | TRBD2 | - | TGTGCCAGCACCAGACTAGCGGGAAGCTCAGATACGCAGTATTTT | CASTRLAGSSDTQYF
TRBJ2-5 | TRBV7-7 | - | - | TGTGCCAGCGGTCCCCCGGGACACCAAGAGACCCAGTACTTC | CASGPPGHQETQYF
TRBJ2-1 | TRBV5-1 | - | - | TGCGCCAGCAGCGAGGGGTCCTACAATGAGCAGTTCTTC | CASSEGSYNEQFF
TRBJ2-2 | TRBV7-8 | TRBD2 | - | TGTGCCACGAGGGGGGGACTAGCGGATTTTACCGGGGAGCTGTTTTTT | CATRGGLADFTGELFF
TRBJ2-1 | TRBV7-9 | - | - | TGTGCCAGCAGTTCATTAGACAGGGACTTTTTAACCTCCTACAATGAGCAGTTCTTC | CASSSLDRDFLTSYNEQFF
TRBJ1-2 | TRBV9 | TRBD1 | once | TGTGCCAGCACCGTGGGGGACAGGTTCAACTATGGCTACACCTTC | CASTVGDRFNYGYTF
TRBJ2-2 | TRBV7-2 | - | - | TGTGCCAGCAGCACGAACTCCGGGACCCGCACCGGGGAGCTGTTTTTT | CASSTNSGTRTGELFF